Listed below are T cell receptor beta chains from one sample, sequenced in a study of blood T cells in healthy people across ages. TCRdb reanalysed the 5' RACE reads using MiXCR and keeps one entry per CDR3 protein. Of 660,000 or so distinct CDR3 sequences detected, about 54% appear once; the ten largest clones hold about two fifths. Source material: blood. These receptor sequences come from a man aged 55 to 70 in good health. CDR3s include the opening cysteine and the closing phenylalanine or tryptophan. Clone size is shown for a subset of rows, as once, few, many or a class of expanded clone.

NA	TRBJ1-5	TRBV5-1	CASSTGWDNQPQHF
NA	TRBJ2-1	TRBV29-1	CSVDWPAGGDEQFF
NA	TRBJ1-1	TRBV3-1	CASSPPTGTGTEAFF
NA	NA	TRBV10-3	CAINSDLYEQYF
NA	TRBJ2-1	TRBV28	CASSFLPGLAGVNEQFF
NA	TRBJ2-6	TRBV7-9	CASSHDVGRAGANVLTF
NA	TRBJ2-1	TRBV3-1	CASSPWDSNEQFF
few	TRBJ1-6	TRBV7-7	CASSLAQGSPLHF
few	TRBJ2-3	TRBV6-2/TRBV6-3	CASSYGPTSTDTQYF
NA	TRBJ2-2	TRBV2	CASSTDSGGNTGELFF
NA	TRBJ2-1	TRBV6-5	CASSYSAGTYNEQFF
NA	TRBJ2-5	TRBV5-6	CASSWRPPGTQYF
NA	TRBJ2-6	TRBV6-5	CASSYDRFLPGANVLTF
NA	TRBJ1-2	TRBV7-2	CASSLIRGHGGYTF
NA	TRBJ2-1	TRBV5-1	CASSRQGRSYNEQFF
few	TRBJ1-5	TRBV15	CATSRIRASNQPQHF
NA	TRBJ2-1	TRBV3-1	CASSQGIPSNEQFF
NA	NA	TRBV7-9	CASSLSGGGRVEQYF
once	TRBJ2-5	TRBV11-2	CASSRHRQDQETRYF
NA	NA	TRBV5-4	CASSSTGTQETQYF
NA	TRBJ2-2	TRBV5-1	CASSSATHTGELFF
few	TRBJ1-2	TRBV6-1	CASNTGGRLLGGYTF